This TCR beta chain originates from a study of Tregs in tolerant kidney transplant recipients. On this clone itself: The antigen is unknown.

This CDR3 is 13 amino acids long. Germline CDR1 SEHNR, CDR2 FQNEAQ (reference sequence). Trimming left V 3 bases short and J 7 bases short, with 9 bases between. Sequencing was performed with immunoSEQ multiplex PCR; in TCRdb, only in-frame clones are kept and a portion is missing. The profile covers 95,000 to 120,000 clones, with around 89% appearing a single time and about 0.31% taken by the ten largest. Overall study results and limits: Few patients were studied, so findings need validation in larger groups. Tregs expanded with activated donor B cells seemed most donor-specific. Donor-specific Treg expansion exceeded global Treg expansion in tolerant patients, suggesting antigen drive.

The sequence came from a human donor who received a combined kidney and bone marrow transplant. The sequencing used CD4+ T cells from blood, collected before the transplant. The rearrangement uses TRBV7-9 and TRBJ2-2, with D maybe TRBD2 (6 bases). The CDR3 nucleotides are TGTGCCAGCAGCTTCCGGGAGAACGGGGAGCTGTTTTTT. Its protein product is CASSFRENGELFF. Full variable domain (rest looked up from reference TRBV7-9 and TRBJ2-2): DTGVSQNPRHKITKRGQNVTFRCDPISEHNRLYWYRQTLGQGPEFLTYFQNEAQLEKSRLLSDRFSAERPKGSFSTLEIQRTEQGDSAMYLCASSFRENGELFFGEGSRLTVL.